The sequence of this T cell receptor (beta chain) was determined in a study of early T cells in non-severe SARS-CoV-2 infection. Turning to the study itself: Sequencing input comprised bulk RNA from unsorted whole blood; chain pairing was not available. Study observations and caveats: The study's VDJdb matching favored anti-spike CD8 responses and missed private and CD4 specificities.

A note on this clonotype: Its antigen is not identified.

Unique molecular identifier tags were affixed to discrete cDNA molecules. One entry per CDR3 protein, called by TCRdb with MiXCR from the 5' RACE reads. The sample lists some 25,000 distinct CDR3 sequences, 5% to 5.5% seen once, with approximately 0.9% in the top ten. The sample was whole blood. The source is an adult who was a healthcare worker with PCR-confirmed SARS-CoV-2 infection or an uninfected control (not recorded which).

This CDR3 is CASSRLNSDLTGELFF. The DNA for the CDR3 is TGTGCCAGCTCACGGCTTAATTCGGACCTTACCGGGGAGCTGTTTTTT. J is TRBJ2-2 and V is TRBV18, with D unresolved. From germline, CDR1 is KGHSH and CDR2 LQKENI. With 4 bases removed from V and 5 bases from J, the gap between germline ends came to 17 bases. The CDR3 length is 16 residues.